This T cell receptor (beta chain) came from a study of blood T cell repertoires in COVID-19. The wider study: Samples taken during acute and convalescent COVID-19 were collected in the United States, Italy and Spain. Nucleic acid was either cDNA or gDNA, and it came from T cells, B-cell-depleted T cells, or PBMCs.

The CDR3 has 14 residues. Germline CDR1 and CDR2: SGHNT and YYREEE (reference sequence). V lost 3 bases to trimming and J lost 5 bases, with 14 bases between them. As originally analysed: Estimation of nucleated cell counts relied on the amplification of reference gene primers. The assay was immunoSEQ multiplex PCR, and TCRdb's table has in-frame clones only and misses some. V, J and clone size are those of that table, while D and trimming were read from the DNA. The sample contains 80,000 to 100,000 clones, about 86% of which appear only once. The sequence came from an elderly woman in a cohort sampled during active or convalescent COVID-19. The chain links TRBV5-4 to TRBJ1-2; D is possibly TRBD1 (6 bases). The sequencing input was peripheral blood. CDR3 DNA: TGTGCCAGCAGCTCCCTCAGGGGCGATTATGGCTACACCTTC. It encodes CASSSLRGDYGYTF.